The 15 T cell receptor beta chains below were found in one sample sequenced in a study of PD-1 blockade in classical Hodgkin lymphoma. Brentuximab vedotin exposure varied among the patients, all of whom had relapsed after autologous stem cell transplantation. Thawed PBMCs were the source of CD4+ T cells, purified by magnetic negative selection. Assay used: immunoSEQ multiplex PCR; TCRdb lists only in-frame clones, some missing. There are more than 25,000 clones in the sample; 85% occur only once, and roughly 2.3% lies in the top ten. Sequencing was performed on CD4+ T cells from blood, taken at baseline. Receptor source: a human donor with classical Hodgkin lymphoma.

The chain recombines TRBV27 with TRBJ1-2; 9 positions agree with TRBD1. CDR1 is MNHEY and CDR2 is SMNVEV in the germline V gene (reference sequence). The V gene end was trimmed by 5 bases and the J gene end by 4 bases; junction bases not matched to a gene: 2. The CDR3 is 13 amino acids. The CDR3: CASSRDRAYGYTF. The CDR3 DNA follows: TGTGCCAGCAGTCGGGACAGGGCCTATGGCTACACCTTC.

The chain couples TRBV7-9 to TRBJ1-3; D gene ambiguous. Germline CDR1 SEHNR, CDR2 FQNEAQ (reference sequence). The V end was cut by 4 bases, the J end by 9 bases, with 4 bases between. This CDR3 contains 10 residues. CDR3 DNA sequence: TGTGCCAGCAGCTCTAGCACCATATATTTT. Translation gives CASSSSTIYF.

This chain uses TRBV7-9 with TRBJ1-1; D possibly corresponds to TRBD1 (6 bases). Trimming took 4 bases from V and 0 from J, leaving 15 bases between them. Germline assignment: CDR1 SEHNR and CDR2 FQNEAQ (reference sequence). This CDR3 comprises 16 residues. This chain's CDR3 is CASSSRDTEVNTEAFF. As DNA, the CDR3 is TGTGCCAGCAGCTCCCGGGACACAGAAGTGAACACTGAAGCTTTCTTT.

This chain links TRBV2 with TRBJ1-1; D unresolved. Germline loops: CDR1 SNHLY, CDR2 FYNNEI. The V end was cut by 6 bases, the J end by 1 base, with 9 bases between. The CDR3 runs 13 residues. CDR3 nucleotides: TGTGCCAGCAGCCCACGAGGGAACACTGAAGCTTTCTTT. It translates to CASSPRGNTEAFF.

This chain uses TRBV10-3 with TRBJ2-3; possible D gene TRBD2, 6 bases. Germline CDR1 reads ENHRY; CDR2 reads SYGVKD. Between the trimmed V and J ends, which lost 5 bases and 4 bases, there was a span of 7 bases. The CDR3 spans 12 residues. The CDR3 sequence is CAISLASDTQYF. CDR3 nucleotide sequence: TGTGCCATCAGTCTAGCGTCAGATACGCAGTATTTT.

The chain combines TRBV7-2 with TRBJ1-4, with unresolved D. V was trimmed by 1 base and J by 8 bases, leaving 11 bases between them. CDR3 length equals 14 residues. Germline CDR1 reads SGHTA; CDR2 reads FQGNSA. The CDR3 sequence is CASSLGGGGEKLFF. CDR3 sequence (DNA): TGTGCCAGCAGCTTAGGGGGTGGAGGAGAAAAACTGTTTTTT.

This chain joins TRBV15 and TRBJ2-1; 9 bases agree with TRBD2. Germline V gene sequence: CDR1 LNHNV, CDR2 YYDKDF (reference sequence). Trimming at V came to 1 base and at J to 0 bases, leaving 1 base not matched to a gene. This CDR3 spans 16 amino acids. This chain's CDR3 is CATSRGLAASYNEQFF. CDR3 nucleotides: TGTGCCACCAGCAGAGGACTAGCGGCCTCCTACAATGAGCAGTTCTTC.

J is TRBJ1-5 and V is TRBV30, with TRBD1 identical over 10 bases. This CDR3 comprises 18 residues. Trimming cost V 3 bases and J 7 bases; bases outside gene matches: 18. Germline lookup yields CDR1 GTSNPN and CDR2 SVGIG (reference sequence). CDR3 protein: CAWSGPPGQGKGLQPQHF. DNA for the CDR3: TGTGCCTGGAGCGGACCCCCGGGACAGGGGAAAGGATTACAGCCCCAGCATTTT. The full variable domain, with the rest looked up from reference TRBV30 and TRBJ1-5, is SQTIHQWPATLVQPVGSPLSLECTVEGTSNPNLYWYRQAAGRGLQLLFYSVGIGQISSEVPQNLSASRPQDRQFILSSKKLLLSDSGFYLCAWSGPPGQGKGLQPQHFGDGTRLSIL.

In DNA, the CDR3 is TGTGCCAGCAGCGTGGGGAGGGCCACAGAGACCCAGTACTTC. Its protein is CASSVGRATETQYF. The gene calls are TRBV9 and TRBJ2-5, with 7 bases fitting TRBD2. This CDR3 contains 14 residues. With 2 bases clipped from V and 4 bases from J, the junction kept 5 bases outside the gene matches. Germline V lookup: CDR1 SGDLS, CDR2 YYNGEE.

This chain joins TRBV20-1 and TRBJ2-1; D call uncertain. Trimming pared 7 bases from V and 4 bases from J, leaving 8 bases between. CDR3 length: 11 amino acids. Germline V gene sequence: CDR1 DFQATT, CDR2 SNEGSKA (reference sequence). The CDR3 is CSGARYNEQFF. In nucleotides, the CDR3 is TGCAGTGGGGCTCGGTACAATGAGCAGTTCTTC.

This clone came up a few times. The rearrangement uses TRBV18 and TRBJ2-7; 9 bases align to TRBD1. The J segment lost 6 bases and the V segment lost 2 bases, leaving 5 bases of the junction unmatched. From germline, CDR1 is KGHSH and CDR2 LQKENI. The CDR3 totals 14 residues. In DNA, the CDR3 is TGTGCCAGCTCACCAGCGACAGGGGGTCGCGAGCAGTACTTC. Protein: CASSPATGGREQYF.

The gene calls are TRBV4-3 and TRBJ1-2, with D maybe TRBD1 (6 bases). Germline assignment: CDR1 LGHNA and CDR2 YSLEER. Deletions cut 0 bases from V and 5 bases from J, with 19 bases between. The CDR3 has 17 amino acids. CDR3 in DNA: TGCGCCAGCAGCCAAGATCGGAGGGGGAAGGTCCTTTATGGCTACACCTTC. The encoded protein is CASSQDRRGKVLYGYTF.

This clone was recorded a few times. This chain links TRBV18 with TRBJ1-2, with D maybe TRBD1 (5 bases). This CDR3 region has 13 residues. V lost 5 bases and J 6 bases, leaving 13 bases between the germline ends. Germline values: CDR1 KGHSH, CDR2 LQKENI. DNA for the CDR3: TGTGCCAGCTCAGACAGAACATCAAATGGCTACACCTTC. Translating gives CASSDRTSNGYTF.

The gene calls are TRBV14 and TRBJ1-5; D is unclear. Germline V gene data show CDR1 as SGHDN and CDR2 as FVKESK. Trimming took 4 bases from V and 5 from J, leaving 18 bases between them. This CDR3 is 16 amino acids long. This CDR3 is CASSPAPPGRDQPQHF. DNA of the CDR3: TGTGCCAGCAGCCCGGCGCCCCCGGGTCGGGATCAGCCCCAGCATTTT.

The chain couples TRBV28 to TRBJ1-5; D is undetermined. Germline CDR1 and CDR2: MDHEN and SYDVKM. Trimming left V 8 bases short and J 3 bases short, with 14 bases between. This CDR3 comprises 14 residues. CDR3 protein: CASSEPRSNQPQHF. CDR3 DNA: TGTGCCAGCTCGGAGCCCAGGTCCAATCAGCCCCAGCATTTT.